A selection of T cell receptor beta chains follows, all from one sample in a study of control samples from healthy donors and cancer patients. Libraries were prepared by immunoSEQ multiplex PCR; TCRdb keeps only in-frame clonotypes and omits some of them. The table records about 130,000 clones, about 93% of them present only once. Sample: PBMCs. These receptors originate from a man between 60 and 75 years old with colorectal cancer. Each CDR3 is given without its conserved first and last residue.

>13|TRBV19
ASRTSGRLGEKLF
>12|TRBV29-1
SVSQGSGANVLT
>14|TRBV18
ASSPPVGGGQETQY
>13|TRBV5-1
ASSSNPTGYYEQY
>13|TRBV24-1
ATSDLKGGTYGYT
>14|TRBV9
ASSVTGGAVNEKLF
>11|TRBV19
ASRDPQGVPAF
>15|TRBV6-2/TRBV6-3
ASSYHGGAGRGTEAF
>13|TRBV5-1
ASSLEWGGNSPLH
>13|TRBV2
ASSKDRGGNTEAF
>15|TRBV5-4
ASSRIGAGQGTDTQY
>14|TRBV19
ASRPGGASGDHEQF
>9|TRBV20-1
SAPRVPGYT
>10|TRBV3-1/TRBV3-2
ASSQVDYGYT
>11|TRBV11-2
ASSWGEGTEAF
>12|TRBV11-2
ASSSSGVDSPLH
>12|TRBV9
ASSVEVTPYGYT
>11|TRBV4-1
ASSQVQGEKLF
>13|TRBV6-5
ASSYSPGAQRGYT
>15|TRBV2
ASSEGFLQGANEKLF
>11|TRBV5-1
ASSLVVNTEAF
>10|TRBV10-3
AIIGEGTEAF
>11|TRBV4-1
ASSQTSNTEAF
>13|TRBV27
ASKRWGRDTGELF
>10|TRBV6-1
ASSEAGSEQY
>15|TRBV5-4
ASSFLRPGALQETQY
>12|TRBV30
ARALGTGDEKLF
>11|TRBV10-2
ASGSVMNTEAF
>11|TRBV5-5
ASSLGGANEQY
>12|TRBV24-1
ATSDGFAVHEQY
>13|TRBV18
ASSAGGASNQPQH
>13|TRBV5-4
ASSIQGQVLYGYT
>11|TRBV3-1/TRBV3-2
ASSQRGDGEAF
>12|TRBV6-5
ASRWGTSNQPQH
>13|TRBV18
ASSPGTGIDQPQH
>13|TRBV2
ASRGGSGMNQPQH
>13|TRBV7-9
ASSQGLPFEDTQY
>14|TRBV27
ASSWATGGAGAEAF
>12|TRBV7-9
ASSATGNNQPQH
>14|TRBV6-6
ASRPLQGGVQETQY
>12|TRBV10-3
AIRSTSNTGELF
>14|TRBV5-1
ASSLGTFLGANVLT
>15|TRBV24-1
ATSDQSTPRMNTEAF
>12|TRBV30
AGSAGSTDSPLH
>14|TRBV27
ASSLPPGLGGDTQY
>10|TRBV12-3/TRBV12-4
ASSLALETQY
>13|TRBV2
ASSELGRGSEKLF
>13|TRBV3-1/TRBV3-2
ASSPTWPSTDTQY
>14|TRBV5-3
ARSLVGTGSSGELF
>10|TRBV19
ASSIGGNEQF
>12|TRBV10-3
AIRGQGGVSEAF
>15|TRBV30
AWSVQGQLDNGDTQY
>11|TRBV7-9
ASSPAGGTEAF
>14|TRBV19
ASSMGTGTANEKLF